This T cell receptor (beta chain) was captured in a study of T cell responses to AZD1222 COVID-19 vaccine. Notes on the study in general: White British ancestry dominated among donors, who included more females, and clonal diversity was possibly underestimated.

V lost 0 bases, J lost 6 bases, and 12 bases lay in between. The germline V gene has CDR1 LGHDT and CDR2 YNNKEL (reference sequence). The CDR3 is 15 residues long. A word on this clone: Its specificity is unknown.

The method was immunoSEQ multiplex PCR; TCRdb's version includes in-frame clones alone and lacks a portion of them. The sample holds about 96,000 clones; around 89% are singletons and the top ten take 1.5% to 2%. The clonotype was recovered from an adult in good health. The chain uses TRBV3-1 (or the pseudogene TRBV3-2) and TRBJ2-1; D gene ambiguous. The sample was peripheral blood, taken on day 0 of AZD1222 vaccination. The CDR3 reads CASSQDTNNVNEQFF. In DNA form, the CDR3 reads TGTGCCAGCAGCCAAGACACCAACAACGTCAATGAGCAGTTCTTC.